Each of the 30 T cell receptor beta chains below was sequenced from the same sample in a study of CD8 T cells in Susac syndrome. Reverse transcription of about 0.5 to 1 ug RNA was carried out with random hexamers. Using its own MiXCR run on the immunoSEQ multiplex PCR reads, TCRdb lists one record per CDR3 protein. The sample yields approximately 80,000 distinct CDR3 sequences, 94% seen once. Sequencing was done on a sample of CD8+ T cells from PBMCs. The receptors derive from a human donor with Susac syndrome.

This chain uses TRBV2 with TRBJ2-7; D perhaps matches TRBD1 (6 bases). The germline V and J ends were trimmed by 4 bases and 1 base, with 17 bases remaining between them. This CDR3 is built from 16 residues. Germline CDR1 reads SNHLY; CDR2 reads FYNNEI. CDR3 amino acids: CASSAPGTPISYEQYF. Written as DNA, the CDR3 is TGTGCCAGCAGTGCCCCGGGGACACCCATTTCCTACGAGCAGTACTTC.

The DNA for the CDR3 is TGTGCCAGCATCCTACGACAGGGGGCCTCCTACAATGAGCAGTTCTTC. Its translation is CASILRQGASYNEQFF. The gene calls are TRBV27 and TRBJ2-1; 10 positions agree with TRBD1. V trimming: 7 bases; J trimming: 0 bases; junction bases outside the gene matches: 6. CDR1 MNHEY and CDR2 SMNVEV come from the germline V gene (reference sequence). CDR3 length equals 16 residues.

The J gene is TRBJ2-1, the V gene TRBV6-1, with 8 nucleotides matching TRBD2. Unmatched junction bases numbered 6, after V lost 7 bases and J lost 4 bases. Germline-derived CDR1 and CDR2 are MNHNS and SASEGT. CDR3 length: 14 residues. The CDR3 DNA reads as TGTGCCAGCACAACGGGGGGGGAATACAATGAGCAGTTCTTC. As protein: CASTTGGEYNEQFF.

This chain uses TRBV2 with TRBJ2-1; D gene unclear. Germline V gene sequence: CDR1 SNHLY, CDR2 FYNNEI. The V end was cut by 4 bases, the J end by 0 bases, with 22 bases between. CDR3 length: 19 residues. CDR3 in amino acids: CASSGQTAGPPSSYNEQFF. CDR3 sequence (DNA): TGTGCCAGCAGTGGACAAACGGCCGGGCCTCCGAGCTCCTACAATGAGCAGTTCTTC.

This chain connects TRBV9 to TRBJ1-6, with a tentative D call TRBD1 (5 bases). The CDR3 consists of 16 residues. The germline V gene has CDR1 SGDLS and CDR2 YYNGEE. V dropped 3 bases and J dropped 0 bases, with 10 bases sitting between them. The CDR3 sequence: CASSEGQSSYNSPLHF. The CDR3 bases are TGTGCCAGCAGCGAGGGGCAGTCCTCCTATAATTCACCCCTCCACTTT. Full variable domain (rest looked up from reference TRBV9 and TRBJ1-6): DSGVTQTPKHLITATGQRVTLRCSPRSGDLSVYWYQQSLDQGLQFLIQYYNGEERAKGNILERFSAQQFPDLHSELNLSSLELGDSALYFCASSEGQSSYNSPLHFGNGTRLTVT.

The CDR3 is CATLPYVSGGRTDTQYF. CDR3 bases: TGTGCCACCTTACCCTATGTTAGCGGGGGGAGGACAGATACGCAGTATTTT. V and J are TRBV27 and TRBJ2-3; 10 positions match TRBD2. Germline V gene lookup returns CDR1 MNHEY and CDR2 SMNVEV (reference sequence). The CDR3 extends over 17 amino acids. J gave up 3 bases and V 10 bases, and 16 bases lay outside the gene matches.

The chain links TRBV20-1 to TRBJ2-7, with D possibly matching TRBD2 (6 bases). The CDR3 is 11 amino acids. The germline V and J ends were trimmed by 6 bases and 4 bases, with 10 bases remaining between them. Germline values: CDR1 DFQATT, CDR2 SNEGSKA (reference sequence). DNA for the CDR3: TGCAGTGCCACGGAGGGTTACGAGCAGTACTTC. This translates into CSATEGYEQYF.

This clonotype is a singleton in its sample. The chain recombines TRBV14 with TRBJ2-3, with D unresolved. The germline CDR1 and CDR2 sequences are SGHDN and FVKESK. The CDR3 has 13 residues. With 1 base removed from V and 8 bases from J, the gap between germline ends came to 10 bases. This chain's CDR3 is CASSQGRSGTQYF. CDR3 nucleotide sequence: TGTGCCAGCAGCCAAGGGCGGTCTGGTACGCAGTATTTT.

The rearrangement uses TRBV21-1 and TRBJ1-1; the D call of TRBD1 is as the table states it, not checked on the DNA. TRBV21-1 is designated a pseudogene. The CDR3 sequence is 15 residues long. CDR3 region: CASSKWEGGNTEAFF. The CDR3 DNA sequence: TGTGCCAGCAGCAAATGGGAAGGGGGGAACACTGAAGCTTTCTTT.

This sequence joins TRBV4-1 and TRBJ2-1; 11 bases are a match to TRBD1. The CDR3 has 14 amino acids. Germline CDR1 MGHRA, CDR2 YSYEKL. V was pared by 4 bases and J by 7 bases, with 3 bases of the junction left unmatched. CDR3 sequence: CASSRDRGRNEQFF. The CDR3 DNA sequence: TGCGCCAGCAGCCGGGACAGGGGGAGAAATGAGCAGTTCTTC.

A single count supports this clonotype. V and J are TRBV6-5 and TRBJ2-1; D is possibly TRBD1 or TRBD2 (5 bases each). Germline CDR1 and CDR2: MNHEY and SVGAGI. The CDR3 length is 14 residues. Deletions cut 5 bases from V and 9 bases from J, with 17 bases between. CDR3 DNA sequence: TGTGCCAGCAGTCCCGGGACCGTACATCTTGAGCAGTTCTTC. Its translation is CASSPGTVHLEQFF.

The chain carries TRBV4-1 and TRBJ2-1; D may be TRBD2 (5 bases). V dropped 1 base and J dropped 9 bases, with 7 bases sitting between them. Germline-derived CDR1 and CDR2 are MGHRA and YSYEKL. CDR3 length equals 12 residues. CDR3 in amino acids: CASSQGGPEQFF. In nucleotides, the CDR3 is TGCGCCAGCAGCCAAGGAGGGCCTGAGCAGTTCTTC.

CDR3 bases: TGCGCCAGCGGGGACACTTTGAACACTGAAGCTTTCTTT. Protein product: CASGDTLNTEAFF. The chain has TRBV5-1 and TRBJ1-1; the D gene is possibly TRBD1 (6 bases). V dropped 7 bases and J dropped 0 bases, with 10 bases sitting between them. Germline V gives CDR1 SGHRS, CDR2 YFSETQ. The CDR3 extends over 13 amino acids. The full variable domain, with the rest looked up from reference TRBV5-1 and TRBJ1-1, is KAGVTQTPRYLIKTRGQQVTLSCSPISGHRSVSWYQQTPGQGLQFLFEYFSETQRNKGNFPGRFSGRQFSNSRSEMNVSTLELGDSALYLCASGDTLNTEAFFGQGTRLTVV.

This clonotype was detected once. The chain recombines TRBV6-1 with TRBJ2-7, with no clear D. The CDR3 totals 13 residues. Per germline, CDR1 MNHNS and CDR2 SASEGT. The V end lost 3 bases, the J end lost 0 bases, and 6 bases lay between the germline ends. Here the CDR3 reads CASSDSSSYEQYF. In DNA form, the CDR3 reads TGTGCCAGCAGTGACAGTTCCTCCTACGAGCAGTACTTC.

The rearrangement joins TRBV20-1 to TRBJ1-2; no firm D call. CDR3 length: 14 residues. Germline V gene sequence: CDR1 DFQATT, CDR2 SNEGSKA (reference sequence). V was clipped by 1 base and J by 6 bases, with 15 bases between them. The CDR3 is CSARVETPVDGYTF. CDR3 in DNA: TGCAGTGCTAGAGTCGAGACACCTGTCGATGGCTACACCTTC.

This chain links TRBV2 with TRBJ2-7; D uncertain. Germline lookup yields CDR1 SNHLY and CDR2 FYNNEI. V was clipped by 8 bases and J by 2 bases, with 7 bases between them. CDR3 length: 11 amino acids. CDR3 in DNA: TGTGCCAGCCACGTTACCTACGAGCAGTACTTC. Its protein is CASHVTYEQYF.

The sample holds one count of this clonotype. The chain carries TRBV7-6 and TRBJ1-6; D gene unclear. The CDR3 has 17 residues. V was shortened by 5 bases and J by 0 bases, with 14 bases between the two germline ends. Germline assignment: CDR1 SGHVS and CDR2 FNYEAQ. CDR3 bases: TGTGCCAGCAGCCCCACGGTCCTTCGCTCCTATAATTCACCCCTCCACTTT. Amino acids: CASSPTVLRSYNSPLHF.

J is TRBJ2-7 and V is TRBV9; 7 bases are shared with TRBD1. This CDR3 has 15 amino acids. Germline trimming cut 0 bases from V and 3 bases from J; bases unmatched to any gene: 6. The germline V gene encodes CDR1 SGDLS and CDR2 YYNGEE. DNA of the CDR3: TGTGCCAGCAGCGTAGACCCCCGGACAGGCTACGAGCAGTACTTC. This sequence encodes CASSVDPRTGYEQYF.

The gene calls are TRBV2 and TRBJ2-7; D unresolved. Germline V gives CDR1 SNHLY, CDR2 FYNNEI. The CDR3 spans 12 residues. V lost 6 bases to trimming and J lost 3 bases, with 9 bases between them. The CDR3 here is CASRSTVYEQYF. The CDR3 nucleotides are TGTGCCAGCAGATCTACAGTCTACGAGCAGTACTTC.

V and J are TRBV19 and TRBJ2-7, with 8 bases fitting TRBD1. The CDR3 spans 16 residues. After removal of 3 bases from V and 0 bases from J, the junction contained 7 bases not matched to a gene. Germline V lookup: CDR1 LNHDA, CDR2 SQIVND (reference sequence). The CDR3 coding sequence is TGTGCCAGTAGTATCAATTCAGGGGGCGTCTCCTACGAGCAGTACTTC. Translated, it gives CASSINSGGVSYEQYF.

A single count supports this clonotype. The V gene is TRBV15, the J gene TRBJ2-5; perhaps TRBD1 as D (5 bases). V was pared by 0 bases and J by 1 base, with 12 bases between. CDR1 is LNHNV and CDR2 is YYDKDF in the germline V gene (reference sequence). The CDR3 is 16 amino acids. The CDR3 DNA is TGTGCCACCAGCAGAGATCTGGACACGCTCCAAGAGACCCAGTACTTC. It yields the protein CATSRDLDTLQETQYF. Full variable domain (rest looked up from reference TRBV15 and TRBJ2-5): DAMVIQNPRYQVTQFGKPVTLSCSQTLNHNVMYWYQQKSSQAPKLLFHYYDKDFNNEADTPDNFQSRRPNTSFCFLDIRSPGLGDTAMYLCATSRDLDTLQETQYFGPGTRLLVL.

The chain links TRBV5-6 to TRBJ1-2; no clear D gene. This CDR3 has 17 residues. Between the trimmed V and J ends, which lost 1 base and 1 base, there was a span of 17 bases. The germline gives CDR1 SGHDT, CDR2 YYEEEE. The DNA for the CDR3 is TGTGCCAGCAGCTTGAAACGACCGCAATGGGGTAACTATGGCTACACCTTC. The encoded protein is CASSLKRPQWGNYGYTF.

The chain recombines TRBV19 with TRBJ1-1, with TRBD1 identical over 7 bases. Germline values: CDR1 LNHDA, CDR2 SQIVND (reference sequence). The trim removed 3 bases at V and 0 bases at J, leaving 7 bases unmatched. The length of the CDR3 is 16 residues. CDR3 coding DNA: TGTGCCAGTAGTATGGTAGGGGACAGTATGAACACTGAAGCTTTCTTT. Translating it yields CASSMVGDSMNTEAFF.

The V gene is TRBV6-5, the J gene TRBJ2-7; TRBD1 is a possible D gene (6 bases). The CDR3 consists of 16 residues. The germline gives CDR1 MNHEY, CDR2 SVGAGI. Trimming removed 4 bases from V and 5 bases from J, with 21 bases in between. CDR3 bases: TGTGCCAGCAGTTCGGGCAGGGGCCGTCTTCCCCACGAGCAGTACTTC. This encodes CASSSGRGRLPHEQYF.

The V gene is TRBV20-1, the J gene TRBJ2-7; D assignment may be TRBD1 or TRBD2 (5 bases each). CDR3 length equals 14 residues. CDR1 and CDR2 from the germline V gene are DFQATT and SNEGSKA (reference sequence). With 4 bases removed from V and 3 bases from J, the gap between germline ends came to 16 bases. The CDR3 spells CSATGTPTNYEQYF. CDR3 coding DNA: TGCAGTGCTACTGGGACGCCAACAAACTACGAGCAGTACTTC.

J is TRBJ2-7 and V is TRBV7-9, with D uncertain. V was pared by 5 bases and J by 2 bases, with 13 bases between. Germline CDR1 SEHNR, CDR2 FQNEAQ (reference sequence). This CDR3 spans 14 amino acids. The CDR3 DNA is TGTGCCAGCAGCCGACCGACGGGTACCTACGAGCAGTACTTC. Translated: CASSRPTGTYEQYF.

The chain employs TRBV28 and TRBJ1-2; D possibly corresponds to TRBD1 (5 bases). This CDR3 contains 14 residues. Germline CDR1 is MDHEN and CDR2 is SYDVKM. The ends were cut back, 4 bases at V and 8 bases at J, with 17 bases in the middle. The CDR3: CASSSSQLGLGYTF. The CDR3 nucleotides read TGTGCCAGCAGTTCCTCCCAGCTGGGGCTAGGCTACACCTTC.

This clonotype occurred a few times. V and J are TRBV7-8 and TRBJ2-7, with TRBD2 matching over 10 bases. The germline V gene encodes CDR1 SGHVS and CDR2 FQNEAQ. The V gene end was trimmed by 2 bases and the J gene end by 3 bases; junction bases not matched to a gene: 7. The CDR3 is 16 amino acids. The CDR3, as DNA: TGTGCCAGCAGCTTAAATAGCGGGGGGTATGACTACGAGCAGTACTTC. It translates to CASSLNSGGYDYEQYF.

The rearrangement uses TRBV7-9 and TRBJ2-1; 12 nucleotides align to TRBD2. The V and J ends lost 5 bases and 7 bases, in that order; junction bases with no gene match: 9. Germline loops: CDR1 SEHNR, CDR2 FQNEAQ (reference sequence). This CDR3 contains 16 residues. The DNA for the CDR3 is TGTGCCAGCAGCCCAAGAGGACTAGCGGGACTGAATGAGCAGTTCTTC. Amino acid sequence: CASSPRGLAGLNEQFF.

In its sample, this clonotype was seen once. The rearrangement uses TRBV9 and TRBJ2-3; 11 nucleotides line up with TRBD1. The trim removed 4 bases at V and 0 bases at J, leaving 10 bases unmatched. The CDR3 length is 18 residues. Germline assignment: CDR1 SGDLS and CDR2 YYNGEE. CDR3 amino acids: CASSSPGTGGYSTDTQYF. The CDR3 DNA is TGTGCCAGCAGCTCGCCCGGGACAGGGGGATATAGCACAGATACGCAGTATTTT.